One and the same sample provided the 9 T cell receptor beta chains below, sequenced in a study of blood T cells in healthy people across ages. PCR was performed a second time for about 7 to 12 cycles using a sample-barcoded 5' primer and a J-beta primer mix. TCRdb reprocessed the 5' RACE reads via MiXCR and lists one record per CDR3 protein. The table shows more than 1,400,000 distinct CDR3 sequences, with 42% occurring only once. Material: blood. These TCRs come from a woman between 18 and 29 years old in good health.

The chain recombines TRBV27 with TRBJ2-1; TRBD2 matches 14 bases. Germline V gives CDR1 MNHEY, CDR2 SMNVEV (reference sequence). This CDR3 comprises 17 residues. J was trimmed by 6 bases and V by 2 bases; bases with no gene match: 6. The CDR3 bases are TGTGCCAGCAGTTTAGTGACTAGCGGGAGGGCTTTCAATGAGCAGTTCTTC. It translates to CASSLVTSGRAFNEQFF.

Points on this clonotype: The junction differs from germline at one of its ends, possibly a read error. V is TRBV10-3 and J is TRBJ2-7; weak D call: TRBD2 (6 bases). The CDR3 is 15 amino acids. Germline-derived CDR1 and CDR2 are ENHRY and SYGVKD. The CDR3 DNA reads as TGTGCCATCGGTGACTCTAGCGCGCGCTCCTACGAGCAGTACTTC. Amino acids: CAIGDSSARSYEQYF.

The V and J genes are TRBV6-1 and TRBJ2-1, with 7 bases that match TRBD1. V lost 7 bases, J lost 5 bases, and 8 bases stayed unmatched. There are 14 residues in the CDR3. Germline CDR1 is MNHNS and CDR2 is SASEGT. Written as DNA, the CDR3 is TGTGCCAGCATGAACAGGGGTCTCGACAATGAGCAGTTCTTC. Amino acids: CASMNRGLDNEQFF.

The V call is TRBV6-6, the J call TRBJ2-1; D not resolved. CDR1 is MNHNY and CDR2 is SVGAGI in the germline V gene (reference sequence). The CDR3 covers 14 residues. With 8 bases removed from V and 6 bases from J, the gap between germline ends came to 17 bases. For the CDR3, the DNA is TGTGCCAGCCTCGAAGTCCACAAGGGCAATGAGCAGTTCTTC. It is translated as CASLEVHKGNEQFF.

CDR3 in amino acids: CASSLRWGRGYTF. The CDR3 nucleotides read TGCGCCAGCAGCTTGAGATGGGGACGGGGCTACACCTTC. The chain uses TRBV5-1 and TRBJ1-2, with a tentative D call TRBD1 (5 bases). Per the germline V gene, CDR1 is SGHRS and CDR2 is YFSETQ. Trimming shortened V by 1 base and J by 8 bases, and 12 bases separated the two germline ends. There are 13 residues in the CDR3.

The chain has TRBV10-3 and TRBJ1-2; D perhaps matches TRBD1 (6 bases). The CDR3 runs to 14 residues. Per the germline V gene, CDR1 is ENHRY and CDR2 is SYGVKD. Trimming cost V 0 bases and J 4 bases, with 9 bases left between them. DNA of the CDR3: TGTGCCATCAGTGAGTCCCCAGGGGCCTATGGCTACACCTTC. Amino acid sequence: CAISESPGAYGYTF.

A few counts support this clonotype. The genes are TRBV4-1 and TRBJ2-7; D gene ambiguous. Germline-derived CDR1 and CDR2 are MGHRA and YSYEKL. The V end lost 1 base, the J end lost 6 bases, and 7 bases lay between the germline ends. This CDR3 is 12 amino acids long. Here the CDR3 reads CASSQVFREQYF. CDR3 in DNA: TGCGCCAGCAGCCAAGTTTTCCGCGAGCAGTACTTC.

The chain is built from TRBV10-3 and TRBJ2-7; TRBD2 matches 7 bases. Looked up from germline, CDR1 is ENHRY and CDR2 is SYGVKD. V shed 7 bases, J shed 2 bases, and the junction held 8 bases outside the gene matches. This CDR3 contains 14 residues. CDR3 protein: CAINPGAGAYEQYF. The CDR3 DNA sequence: TGTGCCATCAACCCCGGGGCGGGAGCCTACGAGCAGTACTTC.

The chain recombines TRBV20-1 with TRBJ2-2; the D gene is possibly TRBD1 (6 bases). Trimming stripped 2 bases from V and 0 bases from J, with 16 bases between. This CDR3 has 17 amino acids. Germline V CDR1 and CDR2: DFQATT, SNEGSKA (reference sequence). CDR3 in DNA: TGCAGTGCTAGAAGACAGGTGGGTGGGACGAACACCGGGGAGCTGTTTTTT. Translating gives CSARRQVGGTNTGELFF.